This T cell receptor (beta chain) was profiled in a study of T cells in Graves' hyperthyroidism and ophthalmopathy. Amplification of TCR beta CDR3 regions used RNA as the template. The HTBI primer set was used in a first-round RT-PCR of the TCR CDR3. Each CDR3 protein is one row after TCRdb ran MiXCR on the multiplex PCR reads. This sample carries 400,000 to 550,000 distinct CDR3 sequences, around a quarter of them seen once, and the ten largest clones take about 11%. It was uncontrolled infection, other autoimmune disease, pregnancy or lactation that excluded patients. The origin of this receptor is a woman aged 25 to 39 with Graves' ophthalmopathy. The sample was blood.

In DNA, the CDR3 is TGTGCCAGCAGCTTTGAGCCGGGCAATCAGCCCCAGCATTTT. Its protein product is CASSFEPGNQPQHF. The V call is TRBV5-5, the J call TRBJ1-5, with D unresolved. The germline CDR1 and CDR2 sequences are SGHKS and YYEKEE (reference sequence). Trimming took 2 bases from V and 2 from J, leaving 8 bases between them. The CDR3 spans 14 residues.